Presented here are 8 T cell receptor beta chains from one specimen sequenced in a study of cytomegalovirus exposure and HLA in healthy donors (dated by TCRdb to 2017 to 2019). Libraries came from the immunoSEQ multiplex PCR assay. The multiplex PCR relied on a mix of 60 forward primers for TCR Vbeta segments and 13 reverse primers for TCR Jbeta segments. TCRdb carries this immuneACCESS record with in-frame sequences only. Its versions omit some clonotypes, under half of them owing to an unresolved V gene in the studies checked, with the rest unexplained. The sample table lists approximately 150,000 clones, approximately 80% of them with a count of one. The biggest ten clones account for 7% to 9% of the sample. Sample: PBMCs. The receptors originated from a male donor in good health and CMV-seropositive.

The rearrangement uses TRBV5-1 and TRBJ2-3; weak D call: TRBD1 (7 bases). The ends were cut back, 5 bases at V and 0 bases at J, with 10 bases in the middle. The CDR3 has 14 amino acids. Germline loops: CDR1 SGHRS, CDR2 YFSETQ. The CDR3, as DNA: TGCGCCAGCAGGGAGGGGGCGAGCACAGATACGCAGTATTTT. Protein product: CASREGASTDTQYF.

The J gene is TRBJ2-3, the V gene TRBV5-1; 12 positions agree with TRBD1. After removal of 2 bases from V and 4 bases from J, the junction contained 8 bases not matched to a gene. The CDR3 extends over 17 amino acids. Germline V lookup: CDR1 SGHRS, CDR2 YFSETQ. The CDR3 region is CASSLRGGDRGPDTQYF. In DNA, the CDR3 is TGCGCCAGCAGCTTAAGGGGGGGGGACAGGGGGCCAGATACGCAGTATTTT.

The CDR3 sequence: CASARSGLAGHEQFF. The CDR3 DNA follows: TGCGCCAGCGCCCGCTCGGGACTAGCGGGGCATGAGCAGTTCTTC. This chain links TRBV10-2 with TRBJ2-1; 13 bases fit TRBD2. Germline loops: CDR1 WSHSY, CDR2 SAAADI. This CDR3 has 15 amino acids. Trimming at V came to 8 bases and at J to 8 bases, leaving 9 bases not matched to a gene.

In its sample, this clone was seen once. The genes are TRBV7-6 and TRBJ2-1; tentative D call: TRBD1 (6 bases). Germline values: CDR1 SGHVS, CDR2 FNYEAQ. The V end lost 4 bases, the J end lost 7 bases, and 8 bases lay between the germline ends. CDR3 length: 12 amino acids. In DNA form, the CDR3 reads TGTGCCAGCAGCTCCACAGGGAATGAGCAGTTCTTC. Amino acids: CASSSTGNEQFF.

V is TRBV5-8 and J is TRBJ1-2; 8 bases fit TRBD1. CDR3 length equals 17 residues. CDR1 SGHTS and CDR2 YDEGEE come from the germline V gene. The V and J ends lost 4 bases and 3 bases, in that order; junction bases with no gene match: 14. The CDR3 DNA reads as TGTGCCAGCAGCACCGGACAGGGAGGGAGAGAGGACTATGGCTACACCTTC. Amino acids: CASSTGQGGREDYGYTF. Full variable domain (rest looked up from reference TRBV5-8 and TRBJ1-2): EAGVTQSPTHLIKTRGQQATLRCSPISGHTSVYWYQQALGLGLQFLLWYDEGEERNRGNFPPRFSGRQFPNYSSELNVNALELEDSALYLCASSTGQGGREDYGYTFGSGTRLTVV.

This chain connects TRBV7-2 to TRBJ2-6; D is uncertain. The CDR3 loop spans 15 amino acids. The germline V gene has CDR1 SGHTA and CDR2 FQGNSA. The V and J ends lost 6 bases and 4 bases respectively, with 13 bases between them. In DNA form, the CDR3 reads TGTGCCAGCAGACTGAACAGTTTAGGGGCCAACGTCCTGACTTTC. Translated, it gives CASRLNSLGANVLTF.

This chain links TRBV5-1 with TRBJ1-6; D gene uncertain. Between the trimmed V and J ends, which lost 2 bases and 12 bases, there was a span of 9 bases. The germline V gene encodes CDR1 SGHRS and CDR2 YFSETQ. The CDR3 totals 12 residues. As DNA, the CDR3 is TGCGCCAGCAGCTTAACCGGGATACCCCTCCACTTT. Its translation: CASSLTGIPLHF.

J is TRBJ2-1 and V is TRBV7-8; D may be TRBD2 (7 bases). The CDR3 contains 17 residues. Per the germline V gene, CDR1 is SGHVS and CDR2 is FQNEAQ. Deletions cut 1 base from V and 6 bases from J, with 19 bases between. This CDR3 reads CASSLGGGGALVNEQFF. The CDR3 nucleotides are TGTGCCAGCAGCTTAGGCGGCGGGGGCGCTTTGGTCAATGAGCAGTTCTTC.